The following is a TCR beta chain sequence with its context. Which antigen it targets is not known. One base away there is no much larger clone; base qualities are not given. The CDR3 regions of human TCRbeta chains were analyzed by immunosequencing. The authors' analysis ran thus. Repertoire TCRs were matched against a reference library of SARS-CoV-2-specific TCRs generated with the MIRA antigen-specificity platform. Breadth was defined as the fraction of unique TCRs that were SARS-CoV-2-associated, and depth was defined as the fraction of total T cells that were SARS-CoV-2-associated. Each spike-specific TCR was assigned to its reactive spike region and to a CD4 or CD8 class using the MIRA data. Log10-transformed breadth and depth values were compared by one-way ANOVA with Sidak's multiple comparisons tests. TCRdb obtained this table from immuneACCESS and retained in-frame rearrangements with V and J assigned. These tables miss some clones; where compared with another copy, unresolved V genes account for less than half of the shortfall, and the remainder is unexplained. For V, J and clone size, that table is used; D and trimming come from the DNA. The sample table holds some 120,000 clones, of which more than 85% were seen once. The top ten clonotypes cover 7.5% of the sample.

The data are from a study of T cell responses to AZD1222 COVID-19 vaccine (dated by TCRdb to the early 2020s). Describing the broader study: AZD1222 recipients whose second dose came at about 4 weeks and those whose second dose came at about 12 weeks were combined into one group, since spike-specific TCR depth and breadth did not differ between the two schedules. Enrollment into the trials was organized by age into subgroups of 18-55, 56-69 and 70-plus years, and those subgroups contained 148, 28 and 57 TCR-sequenced participants, respectively. A total of 230 or so trial participants underwent TCR sequencing, of whom some 210 received two doses of AZD1222 and approximately 25 received two doses of the MenACWY control vaccine.

The paper as a whole reports these results and caveats: The 56-69-year group was small, and its depth increase did not reach significance, likely because of low power. Conclusions about previously exposed vaccinees are limited because only 5 or 6 AZD1222 recipients were SARS-CoV-2 seropositive at baseline. Epitopes outside the regions mutated in the B.1.351 and B.1.1.7 variants were reportedly recognized by nearly half of the unique spike-specific TCRs. Most participants were white British and females outnumbered males, and the authors suggested that clonal diversity may have been underestimated. The whole spike protein was spanned by vaccine-associated CD4 TCRs, and dominant responses were seen in regions 160-218 and 743-854. No day 14 peak-response samples were available, so repertoires were characterized only after the peak T cell response. A significant rise in spike-specific TCR breadth and depth was observed after two AZD1222 doses relative to day 0 and relative to MenACWY recipients.

Per the germline V gene, MDHEN is the CDR1 and SYDVKM is the CDR2. From the cysteine up to the phenylalanine, the CDR3 has a length of 16 residues. Solely the CDR3 DNA is kept, with 48 bases framed from the first base. This specimen's time point label, interpreted: baseline before first vaccination. Vaccinee samples came from UK trials COV001 and COV002, including a single-blind randomized controlled phase 2/3 trial of AZD1222 (ChAdOx1 nCoV-19) in healthy adults. For TCRbeta chain sequencing, PBMC samples were collected from trial participants at day 0 and at day 28 after the second dose. This chain is built from TRBV28 and TRBJ1-4; the D gene is perhaps TRBD1, on 5 matching bases. The TCR comes from an adult in good health. The sequencing used peripheral blood, collected on day 0 of AZD1222 vaccination. The DNA is as follows: TGTGCGACCAACCCCGTGGGGGTAAAGGCTAATGAAAAACTGTTTTTT. Translated, it gives CATNPVGVKANEKLFF. Where the CDR3 stops, the reference TRBV28 and TRBJ1-4 genes take over; the full variable domain is DVKVTQSSRYLVKRTGEKVFLECVQDMDHENMFWYRQDPGLGLRLIYFSYDVKMKEKGDIPEGYSVSREKKERFSLILESASTNQTSMYLCATNPVGVKANEKLFFGSGTQLSVL.